This T cell receptor (beta chain) stems from a study of early T cells in non-severe SARS-CoV-2 infection. A single record per CDR3 protein comes from TCRdb applying MiXCR to the 5' RACE reads. Of 40,000 to 45,000 distinct CDR3 sequences detected, roughly 6% appear once; the ten largest clones hold roughly 7.7%. This clonotype has ten or more counts. The CDR3 runs to 14 residues. Trimming pared 3 bases from V and 3 bases from J, leaving 11 bases between. The origin of this receptor is an adult who was a healthcare worker with PCR-confirmed SARS-CoV-2 infection or an uninfected control (not recorded which). The source material was whole blood, sampled at baseline. V gene TRBV12-3 or TRBV12-4 combines with J gene TRBJ1-2; D not resolved. CDR3 loop: CASSLRTMDYGYTF. For the CDR3, the DNA is TGTGCCAGCAGTTTGAGAACGATGGACTATGGCTACACCTTC.